A single sample is the source of the 3 T cell receptor beta chains below, sequenced in a study of cytomegalovirus exposure and HLA in healthy donors (dated by TCRdb to the late 2010s). Libraries were constructed by the immunoSEQ multiplex PCR assay. TCRdb stores this immuneACCESS table with in-frame sequences only. Part of the clones is absent; in the studies checked, under half of the shortfall reflects unresolved V genes, and no reason is known for the rest. Recorded for this sample are about 130,000 clones; 89% of them occurred a single time. Roughly 1.2% of the sample lies in the top ten. Sequencing was done on a sample of PBMCs. Source of these receptors: a young woman in good health and CMV-seronegative.

The chain uses TRBV7-2 and TRBJ2-7, with TRBD1 matching 7 bases. V was pared by 3 bases and J by 2 bases, with 4 bases of the junction left unmatched. Germline V CDR1 and CDR2: SGHTA, FQGNSA. This CDR3 contains 14 residues. CDR3 sequence (DNA): TGTGCCAGCAGCTTCAACAGGGGTCCCTACGAGCAGTACTTC. This encodes CASSFNRGPYEQYF.

The rearrangement joins TRBV2 to TRBJ1-2, with 7 bases fitting TRBD1. CDR1 is SNHLY and CDR2 is FYNNEI in the germline V gene. The CDR3 has 15 amino acids. V was clipped by 6 bases and J by 6 bases; unmatched bases: 13. The CDR3 region has the DNA TGTGCCAGCAGCCTTCAGGGGGTATTGAACAATGGCTACACCTTC. Translation gives CASSLQGVLNNGYTF.

The rearrangement links TRBV11-2 to TRBJ1-6; 7 bases map to TRBD1. The V and J ends lost 4 bases and 10 bases, in that order; junction bases with no gene match: 10. Germline V gene lookup returns CDR1 SGHAT and CDR2 FQNNGV. CDR3 length: 15 amino acids. The CDR3 region is CASSSGPTGRSPLHF. CDR3 nucleotides: TGTGCCAGCAGCTCTGGACCGACAGGGAGGTCACCCCTCCACTTT.